Sequencing of this TCR beta chain was carried out in a study of CD8 T cells in Susac syndrome. The germline CDR1 and CDR2 sequences are SEHNR and FQNEAQ (reference sequence). The CDR3 is made up of 14 amino acids. V lost 3 bases, J lost 6 bases, and 13 bases lay in between. Random hexamers primed reverse transcription of 0.5 to 1 ug RNA. immunoSEQ multiplex PCR amplified TCR beta CDR3 across 54 Vbeta, 13 Jbeta. MiXCR was run by TCRdb on the immunoSEQ multiplex PCR reads, yielding one entry per CDR3 protein. The sample holds 400,000 or so distinct CDR3 sequences, 85% seen once. The study used treatment-naive patients who had stable or active relapsing-remitting disease as multiple sclerosis controls.

Source material: CD8+ T cells from PBMCs. The sequence was collected from a human donor with multiple sclerosis. The chain is built from TRBV7-9 and TRBJ2-3; no firm D call. In DNA, the CDR3 is TGTGCCAGCAGCTTGTCCTTCCACCCGGATACGCAGTATTTT. This encodes CASSLSFHPDTQYF.